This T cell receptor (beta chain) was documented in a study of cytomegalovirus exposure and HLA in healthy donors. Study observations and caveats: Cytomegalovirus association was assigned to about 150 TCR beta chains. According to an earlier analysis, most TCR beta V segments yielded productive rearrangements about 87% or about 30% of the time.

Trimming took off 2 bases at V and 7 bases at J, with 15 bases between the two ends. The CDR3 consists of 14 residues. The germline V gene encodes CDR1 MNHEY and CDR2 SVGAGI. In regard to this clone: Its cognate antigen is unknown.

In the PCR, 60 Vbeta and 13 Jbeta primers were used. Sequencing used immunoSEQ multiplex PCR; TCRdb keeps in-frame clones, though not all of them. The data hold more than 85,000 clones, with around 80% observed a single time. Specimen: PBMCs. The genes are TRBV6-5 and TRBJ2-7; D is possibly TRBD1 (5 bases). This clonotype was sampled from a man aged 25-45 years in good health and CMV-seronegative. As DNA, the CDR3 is TGTGCCAGCAGTTACGGCATCGCTGCAGGGGAGCAGTACTTC. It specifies CASSYGIAAGEQYF.